The sequence of this T cell receptor beta chain was determined in a study of cytomegalovirus exposure and HLA in healthy donors. Study-wide findings and caveats: Later on, analysis showed that most CMV-associated TCR beta chains appeared to be HLA-restricted. The analysis excluded some indistinguishable V segments, including TRBV6-2 and TRBV6-3.

These donors counted as nominally healthy when sampled, but unrecorded immune exposures were likely. 60 Vbeta and 13 Jbeta primers were used in PCR. This table comes from immunoSEQ multiplex PCR, and its TCRdb copy is limited to in-frame clones, with some not included. The sample shows 150,000 to 200,000 clones, approximately 82% of them seen only once. J was trimmed by 8 bases and V by 4 bases; bases with no gene match: 12. CDR1 is MDHEN, CDR2 SYDVKM, per germline. CDR3 length: 15 amino acids. A word on this clone: Antigen: not known.

Sequenced input: PBMCs. This receptor was taken from a woman in her 30s in good health and CMV-seronegative. The chain carries TRBV28 and TRBJ1-2; 8 positions agree with TRBD1. The CDR3 loop is CASSSGTGNSGGYTF. As DNA, the CDR3 is TGTGCCAGCAGTTCCGGGACAGGAAACTCTGGAGGCTACACCTTC.